This T cell receptor beta chain stems from a study of cytomegalovirus exposure and HLA in healthy donors. Overall study findings and caveats: Among CMV-associated TCR beta chains, most appeared HLA-restricted in a later analysis.

Primers: 60 Vbeta forward and 13 Jbeta reverse. Data came from immunoSEQ multiplex PCR; TCRdb stores just in-frame clones and leaves some out. The sample records roughly 100,000 clones, 77% being singletons. Turning to this clone: Antigen: not known.

Germline V gene sequence: CDR1 SGHAT, CDR2 FQDESV (reference sequence). The CDR3 is 13 residues long. V was clipped by 3 bases and J by 6 bases, with 12 bases between them. The chain couples TRBV11-1 to TRBJ2-7; D remains unclear. The sample was PBMCs. The sequence was obtained from a middle-aged woman in good health and CMV-seropositive. The CDR3 bases are TGTGCCAGCAGCTTTTTCCTCCTCTCCGAGCAGTACTTC. It is translated as CASSFFLLSEQYF.